Listed here are 5 T cell receptor beta chains from one sample, sequenced in a study of CD8 T cells in Susac syndrome (dated by TCRdb to between 2017 and 2020). The library was built by means of the immunoSEQ multiplex PCR assay. RNA was extracted using the RNeasy kit, and roughly 0.5 to 1 ug of the RNA was reverse transcribed with random hexamers. In-frame beta chains were kept once TCRdb had trimmed the public reads at Q25 with fastp and called clones with MiXCR. Each CDR3 protein gets just one entry, which takes the most common genes and DNA from the rows behind it. A total of about 200,000 distinct CDR3 sequences appear in this sample, more than 85% of them only once. The leading ten clones occupy about 0.12% of the sample. Input material: CD8+ T cells from PBMCs. Receptors originate from a human donor with multiple sclerosis.

The chain joins TRBV4-2 to TRBJ2-1; D may be TRBD1 or TRBD2 (6 bases each). This CDR3 has 12 residues. Germline CDR1 LGHNA, CDR2 YNFKEQ. Trimming removed 0 bases from V and 13 bases from J, with 10 bases in between. The CDR3 DNA follows: TGTGCCAGCAGCCAAGAGGGGGGCGTACAGTTCTTC. Protein product: CASSQEGGVQFF.

The chain couples TRBV6-5 to TRBJ2-7, with 7 bases identical to TRBD1. The CDR3 totals 15 residues. Per the germline V gene, CDR1 is MNHEY and CDR2 is SVGAGI. The V gene end was trimmed by 2 bases and the J gene end by 3 bases; junction bases not matched to a gene: 7. CDR3: CASSYGGTGVYEQYF. The CDR3 nucleotides are TGTGCCAGCAGTTACGGCGGAACAGGGGTCTACGAGCAGTACTTC.

The chain couples TRBV28 to TRBJ1-1; D not resolved. The V end was cut by 4 bases, the J end by 6 bases, with 9 bases between. The germline V gene encodes CDR1 MDHEN and CDR2 SYDVKM. The CDR3 sequence is 12 residues long. The CDR3 DNA follows: TGTGCCAGCAGTTGGGGAGTCGCTGAAGCTTTCTTT. Amino acids: CASSWGVAEAFF.

This chain links TRBV7-9 with TRBJ2-7; D unresolved. Trimming took off 5 bases at V and 2 bases at J, with 19 bases between the two ends. This CDR3 has 16 residues. The germline gives CDR1 SEHNR, CDR2 FQNEAQ (reference sequence). The CDR3 region is CASSRSRPGAAYEQYF. The CDR3 DNA is TGTGCCAGCAGCAGGTCACGGCCCGGCGCAGCCTACGAGCAGTACTTC.

V and J are TRBV27 and TRBJ2-2; D possibly corresponds to TRBD2 (6 bases). CDR3 length: 18 amino acids. Trimming pared 5 bases from V and 1 base from J, leaving 20 bases between. The germline V gene encodes CDR1 MNHEY and CDR2 SMNVEV (reference sequence). The CDR3 nucleotides read TGTGCCAGCAGTCCCACGTTCTACGGGAGCGGGAACACCGGGGAGCTGTTTTTT. Its protein product is CASSPTFYGSGNTGELFF.